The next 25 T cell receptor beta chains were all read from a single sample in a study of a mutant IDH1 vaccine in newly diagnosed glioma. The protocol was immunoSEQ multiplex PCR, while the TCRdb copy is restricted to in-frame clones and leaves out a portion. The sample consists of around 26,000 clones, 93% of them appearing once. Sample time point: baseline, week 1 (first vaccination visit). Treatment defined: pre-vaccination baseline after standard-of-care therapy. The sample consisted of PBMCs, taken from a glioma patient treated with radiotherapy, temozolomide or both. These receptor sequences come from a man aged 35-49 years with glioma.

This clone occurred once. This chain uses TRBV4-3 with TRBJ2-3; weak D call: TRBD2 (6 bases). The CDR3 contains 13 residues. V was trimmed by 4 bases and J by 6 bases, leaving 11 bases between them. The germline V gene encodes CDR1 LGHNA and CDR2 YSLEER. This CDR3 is CASSRGDSDTQYF. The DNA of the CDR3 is TGCGCCAGCAGCCGAGGGGACTCGGATACGCAGTATTTT.

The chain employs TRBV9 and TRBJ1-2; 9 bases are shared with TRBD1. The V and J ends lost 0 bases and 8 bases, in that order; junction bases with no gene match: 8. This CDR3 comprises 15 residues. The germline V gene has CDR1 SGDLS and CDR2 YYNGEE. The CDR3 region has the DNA TGTGCCAGCAGCGTAGGATTAGGTACAGGGGGCGGCTACACCTTC. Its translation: CASSVGLGTGGGYTF. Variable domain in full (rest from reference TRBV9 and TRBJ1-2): DSGVTQTPKHLITATGQRVTLRCSPRSGDLSVYWYQQSLDQGLQFLIQYYNGEERAKGNILERFSAQQFPDLHSELNLSSLELGDSALYFCASSVGLGTGGGYTFGSGTRLTVV.

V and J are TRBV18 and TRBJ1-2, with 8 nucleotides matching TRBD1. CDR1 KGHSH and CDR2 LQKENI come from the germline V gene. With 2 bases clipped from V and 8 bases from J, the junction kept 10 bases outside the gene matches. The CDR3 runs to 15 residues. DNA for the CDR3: TGTGCCAGCTCACCAAGCGGACAGGGAGTGGGAGGCTACACCTTC. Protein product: CASSPSGQGVGGYTF.

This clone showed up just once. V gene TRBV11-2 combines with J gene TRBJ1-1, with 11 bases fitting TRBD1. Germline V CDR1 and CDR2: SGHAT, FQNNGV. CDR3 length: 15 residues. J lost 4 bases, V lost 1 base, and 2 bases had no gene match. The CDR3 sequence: CASSLGDRGFTEAFF. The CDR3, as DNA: TGTGCCAGCAGCTTAGGGGACAGGGGGTTCACTGAAGCTTTCTTT.

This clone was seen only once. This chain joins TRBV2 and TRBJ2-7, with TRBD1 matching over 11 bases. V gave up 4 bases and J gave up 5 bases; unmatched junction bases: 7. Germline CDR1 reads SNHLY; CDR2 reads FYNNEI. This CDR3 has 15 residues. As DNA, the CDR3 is TGTGCCAGCAGTGGAGGACAGGGGGCGCGTAACGAGCAGTACTTC. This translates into CASSGGQGARNEQYF.

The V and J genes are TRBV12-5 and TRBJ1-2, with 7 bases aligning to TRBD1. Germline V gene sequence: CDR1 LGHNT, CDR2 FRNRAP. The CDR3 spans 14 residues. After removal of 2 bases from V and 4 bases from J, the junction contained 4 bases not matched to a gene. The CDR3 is CASGLSGQTYGYTF. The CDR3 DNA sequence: TGTGCTAGTGGTTTGTCGGGACAGACCTATGGCTACACCTTC.

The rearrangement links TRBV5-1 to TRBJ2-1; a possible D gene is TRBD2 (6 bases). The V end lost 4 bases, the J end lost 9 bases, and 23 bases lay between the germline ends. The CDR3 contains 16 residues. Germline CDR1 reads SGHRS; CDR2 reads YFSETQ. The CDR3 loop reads CASSRERDGGLGEQFF. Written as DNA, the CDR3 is TGCGCCAGCAGCCGCGAAAGGGACGGGGGTTTGGGTGAGCAGTTCTTC.

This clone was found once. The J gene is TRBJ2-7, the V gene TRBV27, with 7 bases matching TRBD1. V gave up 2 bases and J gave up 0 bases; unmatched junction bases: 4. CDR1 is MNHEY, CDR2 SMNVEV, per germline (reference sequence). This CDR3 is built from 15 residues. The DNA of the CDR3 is TGTGCCAGCAGTTTAAGGACAGGACCCTCCTACGAGCAGTACTTC. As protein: CASSLRTGPSYEQYF.

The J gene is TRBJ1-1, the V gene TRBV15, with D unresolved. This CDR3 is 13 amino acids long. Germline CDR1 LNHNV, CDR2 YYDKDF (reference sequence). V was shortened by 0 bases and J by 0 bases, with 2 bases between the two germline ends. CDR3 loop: CATSRDLNTEAFF. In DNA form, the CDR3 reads TGTGCCACCAGCAGAGATTTGAACACTGAAGCTTTCTTT.

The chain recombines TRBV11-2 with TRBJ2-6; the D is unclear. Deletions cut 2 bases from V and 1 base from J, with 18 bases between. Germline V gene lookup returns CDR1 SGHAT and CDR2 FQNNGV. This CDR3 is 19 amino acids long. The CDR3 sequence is CASSLSRIVRPSGANVLTF. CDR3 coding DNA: TGTGCCAGCAGCTTATCACGGATTGTGAGACCGTCTGGGGCCAACGTCCTGACTTTC.

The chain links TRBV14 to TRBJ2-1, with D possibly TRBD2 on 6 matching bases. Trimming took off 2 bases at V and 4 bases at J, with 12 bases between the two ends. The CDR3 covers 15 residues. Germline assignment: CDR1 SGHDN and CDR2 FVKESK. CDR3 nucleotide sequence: TGTGCCAGCAGCCAATATAGCGGCCCGTACAATGAGCAGTTCTTC. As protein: CASSQYSGPYNEQFF.

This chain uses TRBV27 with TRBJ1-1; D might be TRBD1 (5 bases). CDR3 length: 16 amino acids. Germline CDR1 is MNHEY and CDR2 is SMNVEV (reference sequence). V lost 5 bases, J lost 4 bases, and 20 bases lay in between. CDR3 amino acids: CASSPAFSRGGTEAFF. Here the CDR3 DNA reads TGTGCCAGCAGTCCTGCGTTTAGTAGGGGCGGCACTGAAGCTTTCTTT.

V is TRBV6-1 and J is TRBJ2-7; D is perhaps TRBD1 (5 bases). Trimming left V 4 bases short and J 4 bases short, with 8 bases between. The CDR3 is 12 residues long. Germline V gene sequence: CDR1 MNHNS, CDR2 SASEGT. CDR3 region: CASSAKGYEQYF. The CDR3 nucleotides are TGTGCCAGCAGTGCGAAGGGGTACGAGCAGTACTTC.

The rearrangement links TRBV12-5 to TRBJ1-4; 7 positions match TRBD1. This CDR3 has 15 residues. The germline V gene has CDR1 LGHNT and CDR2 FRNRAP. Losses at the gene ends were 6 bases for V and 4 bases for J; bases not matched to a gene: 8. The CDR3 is CASGSGQALNEKLFF. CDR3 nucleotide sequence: TGTGCTAGTGGGAGTGGACAGGCGCTTAATGAAAAACTGTTTTTT.

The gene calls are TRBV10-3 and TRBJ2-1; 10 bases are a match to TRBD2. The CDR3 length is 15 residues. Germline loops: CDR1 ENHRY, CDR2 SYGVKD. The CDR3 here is CAISGGYSSYNEQFF. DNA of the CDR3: TGTGCTATTAGCGGGGGGTATAGCTCCTACAATGAGCAGTTCTTC.

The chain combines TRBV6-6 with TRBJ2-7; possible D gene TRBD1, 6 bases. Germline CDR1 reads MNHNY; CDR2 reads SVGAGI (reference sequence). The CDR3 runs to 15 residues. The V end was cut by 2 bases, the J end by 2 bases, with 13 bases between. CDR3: CASSYRWTEPYEQYF. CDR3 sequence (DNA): TGTGCCAGCAGTTACCGATGGACAGAGCCCTACGAGCAGTACTTC.

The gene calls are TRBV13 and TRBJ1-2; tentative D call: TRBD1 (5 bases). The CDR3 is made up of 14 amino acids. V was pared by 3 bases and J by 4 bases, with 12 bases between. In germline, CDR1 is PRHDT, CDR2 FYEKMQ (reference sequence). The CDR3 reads CASSFQGRSYGYTF. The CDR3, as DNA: TGTGCCAGCAGCTTTCAGGGACGTAGCTATGGCTACACCTTC.

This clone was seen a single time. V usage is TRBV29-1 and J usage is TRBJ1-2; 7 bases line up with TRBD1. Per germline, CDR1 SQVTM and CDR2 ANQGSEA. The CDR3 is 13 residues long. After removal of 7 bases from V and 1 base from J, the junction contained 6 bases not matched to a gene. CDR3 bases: TGCAGCGCAGCGACAGGGCTTAACTATGGCTACACCTTC. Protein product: CSAATGLNYGYTF. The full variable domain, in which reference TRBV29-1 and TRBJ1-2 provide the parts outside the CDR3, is SAVISQKPSRDICQRGTSLTIQCQVDSQVTMMFWYRQQPGQSLTLIATANQGSEATYESGFVIDKFPISRPNLTFSTLTVSNMSPEDSSIYLCSAATGLNYGYTFGSGTRLTVV.

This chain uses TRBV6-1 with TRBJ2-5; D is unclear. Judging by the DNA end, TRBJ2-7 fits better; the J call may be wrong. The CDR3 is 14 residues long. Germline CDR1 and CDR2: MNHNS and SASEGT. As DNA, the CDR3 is TGTGCCAGCAGTGCCTCCCGTGTTGGTTACGAGCAGTACTTC. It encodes CASSASRVGYEQYF.

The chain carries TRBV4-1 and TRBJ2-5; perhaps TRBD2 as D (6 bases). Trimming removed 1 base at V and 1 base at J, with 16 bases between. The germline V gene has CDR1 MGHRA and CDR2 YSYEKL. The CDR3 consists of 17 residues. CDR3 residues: CASSQGPPGEVQETQYF. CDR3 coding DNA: TGCGCCAGCAGCCAAGGCCCGCCGGGAGAGGTCCAAGAGACCCAGTACTTC.

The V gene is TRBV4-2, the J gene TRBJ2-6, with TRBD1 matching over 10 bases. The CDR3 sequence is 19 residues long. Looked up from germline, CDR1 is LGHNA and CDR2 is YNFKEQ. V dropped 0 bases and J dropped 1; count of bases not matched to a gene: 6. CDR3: CASSQDRGTGASGANVLTF. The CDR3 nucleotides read TGTGCCAGCAGCCAAGATCGAGGGACAGGGGCATCTGGGGCCAACGTCCTGACTTTC.

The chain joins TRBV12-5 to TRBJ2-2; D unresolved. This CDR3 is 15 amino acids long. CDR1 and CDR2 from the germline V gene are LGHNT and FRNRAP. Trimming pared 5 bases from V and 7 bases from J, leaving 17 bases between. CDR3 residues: CASGEVVGVDGELFF. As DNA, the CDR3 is TGTGCTAGTGGTGAGGTGGTTGGGGTGGACGGGGAGCTGTTTTTT.

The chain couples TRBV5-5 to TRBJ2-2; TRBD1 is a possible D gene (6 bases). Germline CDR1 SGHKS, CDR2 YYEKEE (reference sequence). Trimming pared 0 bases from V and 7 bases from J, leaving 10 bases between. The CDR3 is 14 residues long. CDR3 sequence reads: CASSLGQEVGELFF. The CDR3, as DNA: TGTGCCAGCAGCTTGGGACAGGAGGTCGGGGAGCTGTTTTTT.

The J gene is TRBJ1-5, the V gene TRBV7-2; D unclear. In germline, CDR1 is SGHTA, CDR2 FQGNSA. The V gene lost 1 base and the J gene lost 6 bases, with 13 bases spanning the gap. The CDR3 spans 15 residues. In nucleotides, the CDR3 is TGTGCCAGCAGCTTAGACACGCATGCCACTCAGCCCCAGCATTTT. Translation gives CASSLDTHATQPQHF.

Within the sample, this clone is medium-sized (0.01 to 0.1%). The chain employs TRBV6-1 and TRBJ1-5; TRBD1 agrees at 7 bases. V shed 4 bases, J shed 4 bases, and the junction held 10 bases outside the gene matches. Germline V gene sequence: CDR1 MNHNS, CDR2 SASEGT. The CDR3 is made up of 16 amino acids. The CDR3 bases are TGTGCCAGCAGTGTGTCAGTGACAGGGCCAAATCAGCCCCAGCATTTT. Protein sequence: CASSVSVTGPNQPQHF.